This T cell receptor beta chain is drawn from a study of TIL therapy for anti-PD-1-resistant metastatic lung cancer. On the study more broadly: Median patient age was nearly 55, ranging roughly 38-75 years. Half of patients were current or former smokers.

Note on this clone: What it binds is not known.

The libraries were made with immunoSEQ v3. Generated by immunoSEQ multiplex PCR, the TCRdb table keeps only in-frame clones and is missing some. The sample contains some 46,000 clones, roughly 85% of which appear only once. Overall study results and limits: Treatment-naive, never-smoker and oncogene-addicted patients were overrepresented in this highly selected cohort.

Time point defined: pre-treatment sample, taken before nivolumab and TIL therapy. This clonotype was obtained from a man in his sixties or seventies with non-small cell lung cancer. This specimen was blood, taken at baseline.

CDR3 in amino acids: CATSRDKIWDSRSGNTIYF. The CDR3 nucleotides read TGTGCCACCAGCAGAGATAAAATTTGGGACAGCCGCTCTGGAAACACCATATATTTT. The V call is TRBV15, the J call TRBJ1-3, with 7 bases fitting TRBD1. CDR3 length equals 19 residues. Germline trimming cut 0 bases from V and 0 bases from J; bases unmatched to any gene: 11. In germline, CDR1 is LNHNV, CDR2 YYDKDF (reference sequence).